These 10 T cell receptor beta chains came from one sample sequenced in a study of T cell responses to AZD1222 COVID-19 vaccine. Repertoires were generated with immunoSEQ multiplex PCR, while TCRdb's copy carries only in-frame clones and drops some. The sample carries some 200,000 clones, roughly 93% recorded once. Sequences were derived from peripheral blood, sampled on day 0 of AZD1222 vaccination. These receptors were obtained from an adult in good health.

The chain has TRBV7-6 and TRBJ1-4, with D unclear. The CDR3 totals 17 residues. The V and J ends lost 2 bases and 0 bases respectively, with 13 bases between them. Germline V lookup: CDR1 SGHVS, CDR2 FNYEAQ. CDR3 protein: CASSLWSRDATNEKLFF. CDR3 nucleotide sequence: TGTGCCAGCAGCTTATGGTCACGGGATGCAACTAATGAAAAACTGTTTTTT.

This chain connects TRBV5-1 to TRBJ1-2; D is unresolved. Germline CDR1 and CDR2: SGHRS and YFSETQ. The length of the CDR3 is 12 residues. Trimming pared 5 bases from V and 8 bases from J, leaving 13 bases between. CDR3 region: CASSVTRGGYTF. The CDR3 DNA is TGCGCCAGCAGTGTTACGCGTGGGGGCTACACCTTC.

The rearrangement joins TRBV29-1 to TRBJ1-1; D gene unclear. The ends were cut back, 1 base at V and 12 bases at J, with 18 bases in the middle. CDR1 is SQVTM and CDR2 is ANQGSEA in the germline V gene. CDR3 length: 13 amino acids. CDR3 coding DNA: TGCAGCGTTGAAGGGCAAATGGCATACGTATCTTTCTTT. This codes for CSVEGQMAYVSFF.

The gene calls are TRBV5-6 and TRBJ2-3; D is undetermined. The CDR3 contains 17 residues. Trimming removed 1 base from V and 6 bases from J, with 21 bases in between. CDR1 is SGHDT, CDR2 YYEEEE, per germline. This CDR3 is CASSLWGSRIRRDTQYF. Here the CDR3 DNA reads TGTGCCAGCAGCTTGTGGGGTTCACGAATTAGACGGGATACGCAGTATTTT.

V usage is TRBV21-1 and J usage is TRBJ1-1. TRBV21-1 represents a pseudogene. CDR3 length: 14 residues. The CDR3 sequence is CASSEKRGNTEAFF. CDR3 in DNA: TGTGCCAGCAGCGAAAAACGGGGGAACACTGAAGCTTTCTTT.

The chain uses TRBV28 and TRBJ1-2; no clear D gene. V dropped 2 bases and J dropped 7 bases, with 8 bases sitting between them. Looked up from germline, CDR1 is MDHEN and CDR2 is SYDVKM. The CDR3 is 12 amino acids. CDR3 in amino acids: CASSLTGTGYTF. The CDR3 nucleotides read TGTGCCAGCAGTTTAACGGGTACTGGCTACACCTTC.

Only one count was recorded for this clone. This sequence joins TRBV15 and TRBJ2-5, with TRBD1 as a possible D gene (6 bases). Germline V gives CDR1 LNHNV, CDR2 YYDKDF (reference sequence). The CDR3 is made up of 13 amino acids. Between the trimmed V and J ends, which lost 8 bases and 2 bases, there was a span of 12 bases. As DNA, the CDR3 is TGTGCCACCGGTCGGGACAAGCAAGAGACCCAGTACTTC. This sequence encodes CATGRDKQETQYF.

The chain combines TRBV5-8 with TRBJ1-5; no reliable D call. Germline-derived CDR1 and CDR2 are SGHTS and YDEGEE. Between the trimmed V and J ends, which lost 0 bases and 1 base, there was a span of 8 bases. CDR3 length: 15 residues. The CDR3 DNA follows: TGTGCCAGCAGCTTGGGGGCGTTGAGCAATCAGCCCCAGCATTTT. Translating gives CASSLGALSNQPQHF.

This chain connects TRBV2 to TRBJ2-1, with 13 bases matching TRBD2. J lost 4 bases, V lost 5 bases, and 2 bases had no gene match. The CDR3 spans 15 residues. The germline gives CDR1 SNHLY, CDR2 FYNNEI. As DNA, the CDR3 is TGTGCCAGCAGTCGACTAGCGGGGGGATACAATGAGCAGTTCTTC. Its translation is CASSRLAGGYNEQFF.

This chain joins TRBV5-1 and TRBJ2-2; tentative D call: TRBD1 (6 bases). The CDR3 is 18 amino acids. Germline V lookup: CDR1 SGHRS, CDR2 YFSETQ. The V gene lost 0 bases and the J gene lost 1 base, with 16 bases spanning the gap. CDR3 in DNA: TGCGCCAGCAGCTTGGCTCACGGTTGGGGGCAGAACACCGGGGAGCTGTTTTTT. Amino acid sequence: CASSLAHGWGQNTGELFF.